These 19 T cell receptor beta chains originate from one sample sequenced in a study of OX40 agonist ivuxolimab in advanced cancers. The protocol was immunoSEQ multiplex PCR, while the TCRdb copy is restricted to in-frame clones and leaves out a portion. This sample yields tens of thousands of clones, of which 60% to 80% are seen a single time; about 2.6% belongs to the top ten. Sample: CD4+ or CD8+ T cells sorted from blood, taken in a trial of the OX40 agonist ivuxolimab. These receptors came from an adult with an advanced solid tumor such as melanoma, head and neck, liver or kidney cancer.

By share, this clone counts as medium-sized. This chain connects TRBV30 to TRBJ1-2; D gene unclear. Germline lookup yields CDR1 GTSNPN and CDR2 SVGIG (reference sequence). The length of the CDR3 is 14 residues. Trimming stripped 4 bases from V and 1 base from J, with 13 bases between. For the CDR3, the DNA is TGTGCCTGGAAATCCAGGCTAAATAACTATGGCTACACCTTC. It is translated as CAWKSRLNNYGYTF.

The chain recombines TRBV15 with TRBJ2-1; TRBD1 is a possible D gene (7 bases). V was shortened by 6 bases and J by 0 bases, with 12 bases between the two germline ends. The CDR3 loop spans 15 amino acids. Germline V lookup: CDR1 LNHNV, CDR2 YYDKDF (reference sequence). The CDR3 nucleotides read TGTGCCACCAGACCCAGGGGGGACTCCTACAATGAGCAGTTCTTC. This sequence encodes CATRPRGDSYNEQFF.

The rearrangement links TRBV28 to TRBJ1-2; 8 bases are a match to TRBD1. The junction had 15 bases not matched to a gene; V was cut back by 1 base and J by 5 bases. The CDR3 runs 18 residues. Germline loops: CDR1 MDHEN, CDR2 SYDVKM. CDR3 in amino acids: CASSLSTLQGARGYGYTF. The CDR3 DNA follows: TGTGCCAGCAGTTTATCGACCCTTCAGGGGGCTAGAGGGTATGGCTACACCTTC.

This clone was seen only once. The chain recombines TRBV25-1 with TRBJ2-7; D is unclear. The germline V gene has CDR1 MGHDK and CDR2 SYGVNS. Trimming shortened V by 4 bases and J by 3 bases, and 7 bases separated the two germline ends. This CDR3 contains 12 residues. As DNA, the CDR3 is TGTGCCAGCAGTGGAGGCGTCTACGAGCAGTACTTC. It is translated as CASSGGVYEQYF.

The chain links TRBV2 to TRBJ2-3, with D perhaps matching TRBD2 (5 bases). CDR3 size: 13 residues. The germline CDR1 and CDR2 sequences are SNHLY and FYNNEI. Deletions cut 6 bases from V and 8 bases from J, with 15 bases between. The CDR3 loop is CASSGKAMSTQYF. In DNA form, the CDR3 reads TGTGCCAGCAGCGGGAAGGCGATGAGTACGCAGTATTTT.

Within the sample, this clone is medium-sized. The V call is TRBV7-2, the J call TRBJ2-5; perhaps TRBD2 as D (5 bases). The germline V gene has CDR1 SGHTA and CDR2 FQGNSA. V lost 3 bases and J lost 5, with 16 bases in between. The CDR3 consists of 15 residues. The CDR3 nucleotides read TGTGCCAGCAGCTTTCCGAGGTCCTCGGGGGAGACCCAGTACTTC. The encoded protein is CASSFPRSSGETQYF.

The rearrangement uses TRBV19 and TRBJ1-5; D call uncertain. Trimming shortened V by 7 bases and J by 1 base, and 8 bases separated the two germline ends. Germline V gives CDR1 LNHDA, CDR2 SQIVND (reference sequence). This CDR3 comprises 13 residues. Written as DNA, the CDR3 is TGTGCCAGTAACCGGGCAAGCAATCAGCCCCAGCATTTT. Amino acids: CASNRASNQPQHF.

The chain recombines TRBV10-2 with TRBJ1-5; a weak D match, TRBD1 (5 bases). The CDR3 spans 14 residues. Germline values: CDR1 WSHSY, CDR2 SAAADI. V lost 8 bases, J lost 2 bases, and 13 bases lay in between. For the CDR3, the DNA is TGCGCCAGCCGAGAACGGGACGGCAATCAGCCCCAGCATTTT. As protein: CASRERDGNQPQHF.

CDR3 sequence: CAWSWTGENGYTF. CDR3 DNA: TGTGCCTGGAGTTGGACAGGAGAAAATGGCTACACCTTC. V is TRBV30 and J is TRBJ1-2; TRBD1 matches 7 bases. V lost 2 bases, J lost 6 bases, and 6 bases stayed unmatched. The CDR3 is 13 residues long. Germline V lookup: CDR1 GTSNPN, CDR2 SVGIG (reference sequence). Combining the CDR3 with reference TRBV30 and TRBJ1-2 gives the whole variable domain SQTIHQWPATLVQPVGSPLSLECTVEGTSNPNLYWYRQAAGRGLQLLFYSVGIGQISSEVPQNLSASRPQDRQFILSSKKLLLSDSGFYLCAWSWTGENGYTFGSGTRLTVV.

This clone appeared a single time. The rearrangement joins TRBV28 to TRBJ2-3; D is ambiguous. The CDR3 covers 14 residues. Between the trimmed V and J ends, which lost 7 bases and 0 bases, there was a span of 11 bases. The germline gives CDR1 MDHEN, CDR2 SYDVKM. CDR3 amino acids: CASKFGLSTDTQYF. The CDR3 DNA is TGTGCCAGCAAATTCGGTCTTAGCACAGATACGCAGTATTTT.

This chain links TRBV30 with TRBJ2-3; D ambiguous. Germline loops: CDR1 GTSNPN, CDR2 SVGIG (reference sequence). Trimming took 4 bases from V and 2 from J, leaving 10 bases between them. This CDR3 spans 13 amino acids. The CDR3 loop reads CAWTVRLTDTQYF. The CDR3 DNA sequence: TGTGCCTGGACAGTCCGACTCACAGATACGCAGTATTTT.

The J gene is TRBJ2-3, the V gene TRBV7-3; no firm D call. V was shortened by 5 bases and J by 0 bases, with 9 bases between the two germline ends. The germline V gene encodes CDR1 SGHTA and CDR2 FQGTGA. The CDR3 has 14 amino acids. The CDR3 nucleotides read TGTGCCAGCAGCAAGATTTTTAGCACAGATACGCAGTATTTT. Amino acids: CASSKIFSTDTQYF.

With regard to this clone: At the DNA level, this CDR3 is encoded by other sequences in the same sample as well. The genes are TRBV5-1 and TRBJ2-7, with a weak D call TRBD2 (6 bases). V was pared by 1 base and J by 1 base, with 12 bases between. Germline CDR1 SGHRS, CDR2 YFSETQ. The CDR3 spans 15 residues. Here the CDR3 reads CASSLFGTPSYEQYF. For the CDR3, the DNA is TGCGCCAGCAGCTTGTTCGGGACTCCTTCCTACGAGCAGTACTTC.

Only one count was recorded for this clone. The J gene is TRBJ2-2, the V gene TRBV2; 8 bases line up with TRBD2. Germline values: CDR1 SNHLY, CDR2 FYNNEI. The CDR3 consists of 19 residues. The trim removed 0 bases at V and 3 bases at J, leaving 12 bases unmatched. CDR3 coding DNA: TGTGCCAGCAGTGAAGCGGGATCTAGCGGGTATAGTTACACCGGGGAGCTGTTTTTT. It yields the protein CASSEAGSSGYSYTGELFF.

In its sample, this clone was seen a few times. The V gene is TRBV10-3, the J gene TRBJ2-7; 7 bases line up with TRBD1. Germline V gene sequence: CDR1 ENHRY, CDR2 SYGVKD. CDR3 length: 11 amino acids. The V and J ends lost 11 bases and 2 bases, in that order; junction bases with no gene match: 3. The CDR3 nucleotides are TGTGCCTCCCAGGGGGCCTACGAGCAGTACTTC. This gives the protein CASQGAYEQYF.

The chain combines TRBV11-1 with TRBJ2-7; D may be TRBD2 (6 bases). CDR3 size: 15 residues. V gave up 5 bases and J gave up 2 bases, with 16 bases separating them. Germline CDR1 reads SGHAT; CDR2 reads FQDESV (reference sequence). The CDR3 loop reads CASSKSSDITYEQYF. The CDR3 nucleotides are TGTGCCAGCAGCAAATCTAGCGATATTACCTACGAGCAGTACTTC.

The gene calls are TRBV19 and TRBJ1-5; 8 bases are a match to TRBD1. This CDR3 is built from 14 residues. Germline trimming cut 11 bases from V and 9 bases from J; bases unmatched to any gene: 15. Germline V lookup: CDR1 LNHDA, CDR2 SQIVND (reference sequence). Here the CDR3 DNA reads TGTGCCTCATCCGGGACAGGCGGAGGGGGGCCCCAGCATTTT. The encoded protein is CASSGTGGGGPQHF.

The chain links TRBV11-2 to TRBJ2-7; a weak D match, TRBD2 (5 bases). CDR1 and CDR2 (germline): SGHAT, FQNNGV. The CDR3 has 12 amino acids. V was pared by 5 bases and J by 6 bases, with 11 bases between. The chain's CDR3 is CASSGADREQYF. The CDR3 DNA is TGTGCCAGCAGCGGAGCGGATCGCGAGCAGTACTTC.

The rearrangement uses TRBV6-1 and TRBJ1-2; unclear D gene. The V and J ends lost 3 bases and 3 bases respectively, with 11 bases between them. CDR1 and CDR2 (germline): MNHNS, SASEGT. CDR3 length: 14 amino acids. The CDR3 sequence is CASSDVRAYYGYTF. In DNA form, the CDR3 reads TGTGCCAGCAGTGATGTCCGGGCGTACTATGGCTACACCTTC.